This record covers a single T cell receptor beta chain. The source of the sample is a study of shared T cell receptors in the human thymus. V was trimmed by 4 bases and J by 3 bases, leaving 9 bases between them. Germline CDR1 is SGHAT and CDR2 is FQNNGV. The CDR3 is 13 amino acids. The table came from immunoSEQ multiplex PCR; TCRdb's copy has only in-frame clones and leaves some out. In the table there are approximately 760,000 clones, 75% to 90% of which are singletons. These records were also assigned to another study, of human thymus T cells. From that second work: Thymic samples were excised during corrective heart operations. There appeared to be biased usage of V and J genes in thymic and blood repertoires.

The specimen sequenced was thymocytes. The chain uses TRBV11-2 and TRBJ1-1; D is perhaps TRBD1 (5 bases). The receptor was isolated from a girl younger than two with a congenital heart defect. The CDR3 DNA is TGTGCCAGCAGCTCGCCAGGGCACACTGAAGCTTTCTTT. This encodes CASSSPGHTEAFF.